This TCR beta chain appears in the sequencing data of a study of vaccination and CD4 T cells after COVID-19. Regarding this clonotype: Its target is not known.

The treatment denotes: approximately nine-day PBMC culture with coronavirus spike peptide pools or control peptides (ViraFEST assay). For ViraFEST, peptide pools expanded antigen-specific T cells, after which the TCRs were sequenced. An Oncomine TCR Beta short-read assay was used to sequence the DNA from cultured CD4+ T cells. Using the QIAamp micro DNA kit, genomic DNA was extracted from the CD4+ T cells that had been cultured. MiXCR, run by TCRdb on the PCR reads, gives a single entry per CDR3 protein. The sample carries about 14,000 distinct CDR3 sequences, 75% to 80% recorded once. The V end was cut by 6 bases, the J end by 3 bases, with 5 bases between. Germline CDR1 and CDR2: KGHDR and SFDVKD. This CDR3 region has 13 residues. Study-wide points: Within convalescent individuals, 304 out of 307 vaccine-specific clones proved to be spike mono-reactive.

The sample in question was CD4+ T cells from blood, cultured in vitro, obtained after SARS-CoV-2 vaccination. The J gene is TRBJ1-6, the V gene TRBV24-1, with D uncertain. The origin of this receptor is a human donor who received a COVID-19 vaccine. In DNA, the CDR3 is TGTGCCACCAGTCAGTACTATAATTCACCCCTCCACTTT. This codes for CATSQYYNSPLHF.